This T cell receptor beta chain originates from a study of blood T cell repertoires in COVID-19. On the study more broadly: There were acute and convalescent COVID-19 samples, and they came from the United States, Italy and Spain. T cells, B-cell-depleted T cells, or PBMCs provided the cDNA or gDNA that served as material.

Enrolled during active infection, Seattle patients were then followed longitudinally. V dropped 6 bases and J dropped 4; count of bases not matched to a gene: 4. Germline V gene lookup returns CDR1 MDHEN and CDR2 SYDVKM. The CDR3 spans 15 residues. Original processing methods: Estimated nucleated cell counts came from reference gene primer amplification. This table comes from immunoSEQ multiplex PCR, and its TCRdb copy is limited to in-frame clones, with some not included. The D gene and trimming were derived from the DNA, and the V and J assignments and clone size from that table. The table has tens of thousands of clones, around 83% seen once; the top ten hold 9.5% to 13%.

Material for sequencing was peripheral blood. This TCR was sampled from a man aged 50-60 years with COVID-19, enrolled during active disease. V and J are TRBV28 and TRBJ2-7; 15 bases are a match to TRBD2. CDR3 region: CASRRTSGRGYEQYF. The CDR3 bases are TGTGCCAGCAGACGGACTAGCGGGAGGGGGTACGAGCAGTACTTC.